Each of the 5 T cell receptor beta chains below was sequenced from the same sample in a study of blood T cell repertoires in COVID-19. Repertoires were generated with immunoSEQ multiplex PCR, while TCRdb's copy carries only in-frame clones and drops some. Of fewer than 90,000 clones listed, roughly 87% are singletons. The source material was peripheral blood. These TCRs come from a male donor with acute or convalescent COVID-19.

The chain is built from TRBV10-2 and TRBJ1-6; maybe TRBD1 (5 bases). V lost 3 bases and J 4 bases, leaving 10 bases between the germline ends. In germline, CDR1 is WSHSY, CDR2 SAAADI. The CDR3 length is 15 residues. CDR3 loop: CASSEQEKYNSPLHF. DNA for the CDR3: TGCGCCAGCAGTGAACAGGAGAAATATAATTCACCCCTCCACTTT.

The sample holds one count of this clone. The chain employs TRBV5-5 and TRBJ1-2; D possibly corresponds to TRBD1 (6 bases). The germline CDR1 and CDR2 sequences are SGHKS and YYEKEE (reference sequence). This CDR3 is 13 amino acids long. V lost 0 bases, J lost 8 bases, and 11 bases lay in between. In DNA form, the CDR3 reads TGTGCCAGCAGCTTGGGGACAGTATCCGGCTACACCTTC. Its translation is CASSLGTVSGYTF.

The CDR3 region is CASSRTGNYGYTF. The DNA for the CDR3 is TGCGCCAGCAGCAGGACAGGGAACTATGGCTACACCTTC. V usage is TRBV5-1 and J usage is TRBJ1-2; TRBD1 matches at 8 bases. The V gene's germline CDR1 is SGHRS and CDR2 YFSETQ. V shed 4 bases and J 2 bases; nucleotides not matched to a gene: 1. The CDR3 has 13 residues.

The rearrangement uses TRBV5-4 and TRBJ1-2; 12 nucleotides align to TRBD1. V trimming: 3 bases; J trimming: 6 bases; junction bases outside the gene matches: 9. This CDR3 is built from 16 residues. The V gene's germline CDR1 is SGHNT and CDR2 YYREEE (reference sequence). The CDR3 loop reads CASSSRGGQGADGYTF. The CDR3 coding sequence is TGTGCCAGCAGCTCAAGGGGGGGACAGGGGGCAGATGGCTACACCTTC.

The chain carries TRBV2 and TRBJ1-5, with D perhaps TRBD1 (6 bases). Germline V gives CDR1 SNHLY, CDR2 FYNNEI. There are 14 residues in the CDR3. The V end was cut by 5 bases, the J end by 7 bases, with 15 bases between. The CDR3 bases are TGTGCCAGCAGTCGGTCGGGGGGCCTCCAGCCCCAGCATTTT. Translating gives CASSRSGGLQPQHF.